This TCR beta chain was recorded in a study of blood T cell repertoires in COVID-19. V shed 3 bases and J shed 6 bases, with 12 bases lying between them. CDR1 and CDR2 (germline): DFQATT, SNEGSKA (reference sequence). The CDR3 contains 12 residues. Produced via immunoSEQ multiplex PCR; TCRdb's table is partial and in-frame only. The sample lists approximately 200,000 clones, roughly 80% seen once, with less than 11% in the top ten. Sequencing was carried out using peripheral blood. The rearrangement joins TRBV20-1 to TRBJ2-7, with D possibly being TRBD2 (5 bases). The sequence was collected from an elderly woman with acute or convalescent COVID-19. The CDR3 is CSASMPRAEQYF. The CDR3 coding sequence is TGCAGTGCTAGTATGCCGCGGGCCGAGCAGTACTTC.